These 5 T cell receptor beta chains were sequenced from one sample in a study of T-cell reconstitution after alpha-beta-depleted transplantation in children. Preparation of the TCRbeta library involved a method that used unique molecular identifiers. TCRdb processed the PCR reads anew with MiXCR; each CDR3 protein has one entry. The sample lists about 400,000 distinct CDR3 sequences, around 21% occurring once. The sequencing used PBMCs from the stem cell graft donor, collected from the stem cell graft. All receptors come from a human donor who donated a stem cell graft to a child with acute myeloid leukemia.

The J gene is TRBJ2-7, the V gene TRBV12-3 or TRBV12-4; 14 bases match TRBD2. This CDR3 is 18 amino acids long. Trimming at V came to 5 bases and at J to 0 bases, leaving 9 bases not matched to a gene. The CDR3 spells CASSHGGLAGVTSYEQYF. The CDR3 DNA reads as TGTGCCAGCAGTCACGGGGGACTAGCGGGAGTCACCTCCTACGAGCAGTACTTC.

This clonotype was seen more than once but under ten times. The chain links TRBV4-3 to TRBJ2-7; 7 bases match TRBD2. The CDR3 is made up of 13 amino acids. Germline trimming cut 6 bases from V and 2 bases from J; bases unmatched to any gene: 4. CDR1 is LGHNA and CDR2 is YSLEER in the germline V gene. CDR3 sequence reads: CASSTSVTYEQYF. CDR3 coding DNA: TGCGCCAGCAGTACTAGCGTAACCTACGAGCAGTACTTC.

This clonotype was counted many times. The chain combines TRBV29-1 with TRBJ2-1; 7 positions match TRBD2. Germline loops: CDR1 SQVTM, CDR2 ANQGSEA. The CDR3 extends over 16 amino acids. V lost 2 bases to trimming and J lost 5 bases; unmatched junction nucleotides: 12. Here the CDR3 DNA reads TGCAGCGTTGAAAGCGGGGACGGCGCTTTCAACAATGAGCAGTTCTTC. Encoded protein: CSVESGDGAFNNEQFF.

The genes are TRBV5-1 and TRBJ1-1; TRBD1 agrees at 9 bases. Germline CDR1 SGHRS, CDR2 YFSETQ. The CDR3 loop spans 14 amino acids. The junction had 4 bases not matched to a gene; V was cut back by 3 bases and J by 4 bases. The DNA for the CDR3 is TGCGCCAGCAGCTGGGACAGGGCGGGCACTGAAGCTTTCTTT. Encoded protein: CASSWDRAGTEAFF.

This clonotype was recorded many times. The chain joins TRBV24-1 to TRBJ2-1, with D unclear. Looked up from germline, CDR1 is KGHDR and CDR2 is SFDVKD. Between the trimmed V and J ends, which lost 2 bases and 6 bases, there was a span of 16 bases. The length of the CDR3 is 16 residues. The CDR3 coding sequence is TGTGCCACCAGTGATTATATGGCAGGTCGCGGCAATGAGCAGTTCTTC. It encodes CATSDYMAGRGNEQFF.